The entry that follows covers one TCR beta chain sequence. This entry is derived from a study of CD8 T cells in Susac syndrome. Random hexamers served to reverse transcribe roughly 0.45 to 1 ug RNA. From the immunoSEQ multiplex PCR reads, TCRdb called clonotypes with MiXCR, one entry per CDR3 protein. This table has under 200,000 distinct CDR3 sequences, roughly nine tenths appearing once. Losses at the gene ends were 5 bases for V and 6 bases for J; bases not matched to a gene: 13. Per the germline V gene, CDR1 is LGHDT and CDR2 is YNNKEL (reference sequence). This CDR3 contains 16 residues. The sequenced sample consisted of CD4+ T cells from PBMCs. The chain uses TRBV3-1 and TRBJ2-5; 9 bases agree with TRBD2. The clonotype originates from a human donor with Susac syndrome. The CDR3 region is CASSSRGAGGLKTQYF. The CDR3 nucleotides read TGTGCCAGCAGCTCTCGTGGTGCGGGGGGGCTGAAGACCCAGTACTTC.